This TCR beta chain was sequenced for a study of beta chain features in type 1 diabetes. Study information: Summed over all samples, the examined sorted cells came to 95 million to 130 million.

This clone showed up just a few times. The antigen is not known. The CDR3 extends over 13 amino acids. Germline CDR1 SGHAT, CDR2 FQNNGV. V lost 6 bases, J lost 1 base, and 9 bases lay in between. The study reverse transcribed the entire isolated RNA, so it sequenced expressed TCRB transcripts. Some clones are missing from TCRdb's copy, which holds only in-frame ones; the method was immunoSEQ multiplex PCR. The sample contains 200,000 to 250,000 clones, around 14% of which appear only once. Regarding the study as a whole: With patients and controls alike, PCR might favor shorter templates to an equal degree. Type 1 diabetes patients had TCRB CDR3s that were shorter (moderately but significantly so) in all four CD4+ subsets.

Around 0.12 L of blood, on average, came from one heparinised draw per donor. The sample taken for sequencing was naive CD4+ T cells from blood. The V gene is TRBV11-2, the J gene TRBJ1-1; D may be TRBD1 (5 bases). The clonotype originates from a woman in her thirties or forties in good health. Here the CDR3 reads CASSLTGNTEAFF. DNA for the CDR3: TGTGCCAGCAGTTTAACAGGGAACACTGAAGCTTTCTTT.